This passage covers 21 T cell receptor beta chains from one sample sequenced in a study of T cells in Graves' hyperthyroidism and ophthalmopathy. The investigators amplified TCR beta CDR3 regions from RNA transcripts. Carried out on the TCR CDR3, a first-round RT-PCR used the HTBI primer set. One entry per CDR3 protein results from TCRdb running MiXCR on the multiplex PCR reads. The table shows roughly 420,000 distinct CDR3 sequences, with 15% to 19% occurring only once. The specimen sequenced was blood. These receptors all stem from a woman aged 18 to 35 with Graves' hyperthyroidism.

This clonotype was seen repeatedly, ten times or more. The chain is built from TRBV20-1 and TRBJ2-7; 7 bases line up with TRBD2. V trimming: 2 bases; J trimming: 2 bases; junction bases outside the gene matches: 6. Germline CDR1 DFQATT, CDR2 SNEGSKA (reference sequence). The CDR3 contains 14 residues. The CDR3 sequence is CSARFGGGAYEQYF. The CDR3 coding sequence is TGCAGTGCTAGATTTGGGGGGGGGGCCTACGAGCAGTACTTC.

A remark on this clonotype: A much more abundant neighbour one base away suggests this may be a read error. The chain carries TRBV6-2 or TRBV6-3 and TRBJ2-7; weak D call: TRBD2 (6 bases). The germline V gene encodes CDR1 MNHEY and CDR2 SVGEGT. This CDR3 contains 16 residues. The CDR3 sequence is CASSTGPRDLSYERYF. The CDR3 DNA sequence: TGTGCCAGCAGTACTGGGCCCCGGGACTTGTCCTACGAGCGGTACTTC.

The table lists this clonotype with a few counts. The rearrangement uses TRBV28 and TRBJ1-3; D gene unclear. Germline V gives CDR1 MDHEN, CDR2 SYDVKM. The CDR3 runs to 12 residues. Trimming cost V 11 bases and J 1 base, with 9 bases left between them. The chain's CDR3 is CASGVSGNTIYF. As DNA, the CDR3 is TGTGCCTCGGGAGTATCTGGAAACACCATATATTTT.

This clonotype was seen repeatedly, ten times or more. J is TRBJ1-2 and V is TRBV12-5; D call uncertain. Germline V gene sequence: CDR1 LGHNT, CDR2 FRNRAP. With 1 base removed from V and 2 bases from J, the gap between germline ends came to 5 bases. This CDR3 region has 13 residues. The DNA of the CDR3 is TGTGCTAGTGGTTTGGACCGGAACTATGGCTACACCTTC. Its protein product is CASGLDRNYGYTF.

This clonotype was seen only a few times. The chain links TRBV4-1 to TRBJ2-7, with D tentatively TRBD2 (7 bases). CDR1 is MGHRA and CDR2 is YSYEKL in the germline V gene. Trimming left V 5 bases short and J 3 bases short, with 26 bases between. This CDR3 is built from 18 residues. As DNA, the CDR3 is TGCGCCAGCAGCGAAAAAGGGGGGAGGGCTAGAGCGAACTACGAGCAGTACTTC. It yields the protein CASSEKGGRARANYEQYF.

This clonotype was seen at least ten times. The CDR3 nucleotides are TGTGCCAGCAGCCTAAGACAGGGGGCTTTTAATTCACCCCTCCACTTT. It encodes CASSLRQGAFNSPLHF. The V gene is TRBV7-2, the J gene TRBJ1-6; 10 bases map to TRBD1. Trimming at V came to 5 bases and at J to 6 bases, leaving 7 bases not matched to a gene. This CDR3 region has 16 residues. Germline CDR1 reads SGHTA; CDR2 reads FQGNSA.

The chain couples TRBV28 to TRBJ2-6; TRBD1 might be the D (6 bases). CDR3 size: 15 residues. Between the trimmed V and J ends, which lost 5 bases and 4 bases, there was a span of 12 bases. Germline values: CDR1 MDHEN, CDR2 SYDVKM. The CDR3 DNA follows: TGTGCCAGCAGTCAGGGGACGAGGGGGGCCAACGTCCTGACTTTC. It translates to CASSQGTRGANVLTF.

This clonotype was observed at least ten times. V gene TRBV9 combines with J gene TRBJ2-3; TRBD2 might be the D (5 bases). The CDR3 sequence is 17 residues long. Per germline, CDR1 SGDLS and CDR2 YYNGEE. The V end lost 0 bases, the J end lost 0 bases, and 14 bases lay between the germline ends. The CDR3 is CASSVDGGGTSTDTQYF. The CDR3, as DNA: TGTGCCAGCAGCGTAGACGGCGGAGGCACTAGCACAGATACGCAGTATTTT.

The chain recombines TRBV10-3 with TRBJ1-2; weak D call: TRBD1 (5 bases). The CDR3 totals 11 residues. Between the trimmed V and J ends, which lost 9 bases and 4 bases, there was a span of 9 bases. Germline V gene sequence: CDR1 ENHRY, CDR2 SYGVKD. This CDR3 reads CAIFDSYGYTF. CDR3 DNA: TGTGCCATTTTCGACAGCTATGGCTACACCTTC.

The chain links TRBV20-1 to TRBJ2-5, with D perhaps matching TRBD2 (6 bases). From germline, CDR1 is DFQATT and CDR2 SNEGSKA (reference sequence). The CDR3 spans 13 residues. V lost 6 bases and J lost 2, with 13 bases in between. CDR3 loop: CSATHGGQETQYF. The DNA of the CDR3 is TGCAGTGCCACTCACGGGGGACAAGAGACCCAGTACTTC.

This clonotype was detected only a few times. This chain joins TRBV2 and TRBJ1-2; maybe TRBD1 (5 bases). In germline, CDR1 is SNHLY, CDR2 FYNNEI. This CDR3 comprises 14 residues. Trimming left V 8 bases short and J 8 bases short, with 21 bases between. DNA for the CDR3: TGTGCCAGCGTAAACCGGGGAGAGGGGCTGGGCTACACCTTC. Encoded protein: CASVNRGEGLGYTF. Complete variable domain (other parts from reference TRBV2 and TRBJ1-2): EPEVTQTPSHQVTQMGQEVILRCVPISNHLYFYWYRQILGQKVEFLVSFYNNEISEKSEIFDDQFSVERPDGSNFTLKIRSTKLEDSAMYFCASVNRGEGLGYTFGSGTRLTVV.

The sample holds many counts of this clonotype. The chain is built from TRBV2 and TRBJ2-1; D is perhaps TRBD2 (6 bases). The V gene lost 7 bases and the J gene lost 5 bases, with 18 bases spanning the gap. Germline values: CDR1 SNHLY, CDR2 FYNNEI. The CDR3 totals 15 residues. CDR3 amino acids: CASTKLASDDNEQFF. CDR3 nucleotide sequence: TGTGCCAGCACCAAGTTGGCTAGCGACGACAATGAGCAGTTCTTC.

This clonotype was found many times. The chain is built from TRBV5-5 and TRBJ1-2; D gene ambiguous. Trimming took 3 bases from V and 8 from J, leaving 14 bases between them. The CDR3 consists of 13 residues. Germline lookup yields CDR1 SGHKS and CDR2 YYEKEE (reference sequence). CDR3 sequence reads: CASSSEGFGGYTF. In DNA form, the CDR3 reads TGTGCCAGCAGCTCGGAGGGTTTTGGAGGCTACACCTTC.

This clonotype has ten or more counts. The chain couples TRBV3-1 to TRBJ2-5; unclear D gene. The CDR3 has 16 amino acids. The germline gives CDR1 LGHDT, CDR2 YNNKEL (reference sequence). Trimming shortened V by 4 bases and J by 1 base, and 16 bases separated the two germline ends. CDR3 sequence: CASSLAFGRPQETQYF. The DNA for the CDR3 is TGTGCCAGCAGCCTCGCCTTTGGCAGGCCCCAAGAGACCCAGTACTTC.

This clonotype was seen a handful of times. The chain carries TRBV2 and TRBJ2-1; possibly TRBD1 or TRBD2 for D (5 bases each). Per the germline V gene, CDR1 is SNHLY and CDR2 is FYNNEI. This CDR3 has 16 residues. Deletions cut 4 bases from V and 9 bases from J, with 22 bases between. The CDR3 nucleotides are TGTGCCAGCAGTGGGGACCCGATTGCCACACTAGGTGAGCAGTTCTTC. Translated: CASSGDPIATLGEQFF. The full variable domain, completed using reference TRBV2 and TRBJ2-1, is EPEVTQTPSHQVTQMGQEVILRCVPISNHLYFYWYRQILGQKVEFLVSFYNNEISEKSEIFDDQFSVERPDGSNFTLKIRSTKLEDSAMYFCASSGDPIATLGEQFFGPGTRLTVL.

This clonotype was observed many times. The chain links TRBV12-3 or TRBV12-4 to TRBJ1-1; D gene uncertain. Between the trimmed V and J ends, which lost 1 base and 1 base, there was a span of 10 bases. The CDR3 covers 15 residues. CDR3 nucleotides: TGTGCCAGCAGTTTAGGGCTGGGAGGGAACACTGAAGCTTTCTTT. Translation gives CASSLGLGGNTEAFF.

A word on this clonotype: This clone may be a read error of a much larger clone one base away. The chain joins TRBV20-1 to TRBJ1-5; a weak D match, TRBD1 (6 bases). Between the trimmed V and J ends, which lost 5 bases and 9 bases, there was a span of 20 bases. Germline CDR1 DFQATT, CDR2 SNEGSKA (reference sequence). The CDR3 length is 14 residues. The CDR3 reads CSAWTASESRPQHF. CDR3 sequence (DNA): TGCAGTGCTTGGACAGCCTCCGAAAGTCGGCCCCAGCATTTT.

V is TRBV29-1 and J is TRBJ2-5, with unresolved D. The CDR3 consists of 12 residues. Germline values: CDR1 SQVTM, CDR2 ANQGSEA. Between the trimmed V and J ends, which lost 4 bases and 1 base, there was a span of 7 bases. CDR3 sequence: CSVVGTQETQYF. CDR3 DNA: TGCAGCGTTGTGGGCACCCAAGAGACCCAGTACTTC.

This clonotype was detected only a few times. The gene calls are TRBV7-6 and TRBJ2-1, with TRBD2 identical over 13 bases. Trimming took 6 bases from V and 9 from J; bases not matched to a gene: 2. Germline lookup yields CDR1 SGHVS and CDR2 FNYEAQ. There are 13 residues in the CDR3. The CDR3 nucleotides are TGTGCCAGCAGGAGGACTAGCGGGGGTGAGCAGTTCTTC. Residues: CASRRTSGGEQFF.

The J gene is TRBJ1-5, the V gene TRBV29-1; D is ambiguous. This CDR3 has 12 amino acids. Germline assignment: CDR1 SQVTM and CDR2 ANQGSEA. V lost 1 base and J 5 bases, leaving 6 bases between the germline ends. The CDR3 protein is CSVEGTDQPQHF. For the CDR3, the DNA is TGCAGCGTTGAAGGGACCGATCAGCCCCAGCATTTT.

The rearrangement joins TRBV7-8 to TRBJ2-7, with 13 bases matching TRBD2. The CDR3 contains 17 residues. V lost 5 bases and J lost 3; bases outside the gene matches: 10. Germline V gene data show CDR1 as SGHVS and CDR2 as FQNEAQ. DNA for the CDR3: TGTGCCAGCAGCCACCCCCCGACTAGCGGGAGGATCTACGAGCAGTACTTC. This gives the protein CASSHPPTSGRIYEQYF. The variable domain in full, completed from reference TRBV7-8 and TRBJ2-7, reads GAGVSQSPRYKVAKRGQDVALRCDPISGHVSLFWYQQALGQGPEFLTYFQNEAQLDKSGLPSDRFFAERPEGSVSTLKIQRTQQEDSAVYLCASSHPPTSGRIYEQYFGPGTRLTVT.